This T cell receptor beta chain emerged from a study of blood T cell repertoires in COVID-19. The CDR3 sequence is 12 residues long. The germline V and J ends were trimmed by 7 bases and 2 bases, with 9 bases remaining between them. The germline V gene has CDR1 SNHLY and CDR2 FYNNEI. As originally analysed: Estimation of nucleated cell counts was performed using reference gene primer amplification. Some clones are missing from TCRdb's copy, which holds only in-frame ones; the method was immunoSEQ multiplex PCR. D and trimming come from the DNA, and the V and J calls and clone size come from that table. Found here are tens of thousands of clones, about 85% of them singletons; the top ten hold 9%. This clone was recorded a few times.

The chain couples TRBV2 to TRBJ2-7, with D hard to call. The sequence was obtained from a human donor in a cohort sampled during active COVID-19. The sample was peripheral blood. The CDR3 DNA follows: TGTGCCAGCATGAGCGAGCCCTACGAGCAGTACTTC. Protein product: CASMSEPYEQYF. Full variable domain (remainder filled in from reference TRBV2 and TRBJ2-7): EPEVTQTPSHQVTQMGQEVILRCVPISNHLYFYWYRQILGQKVEFLVSFYNNEISEKSEIFDDQFSVERPDGSNFTLKIRSTKLEDSAMYFCASMSEPYEQYFGPGTRLTVT.